Listed below are T cell receptor beta chains from one sample, sequenced in a study of monozygotic twins with inflammatory bowel disease. TCRdb re-called the 5' RACE reads and gives one entry per CDR3 protein, without DNA. The table lists over 200,000 distinct CDR3 sequences, with 1.5% to 2% in the top ten. Sequenced input: blood. These receptors all come from a human donor with ulcerative colitis or Crohn's disease, or a healthy co-twin of an affected twin (not recorded which). Both conserved end residues are part of each CDR3.

J gene: TRBJ2-1
V gene: TRBV12-3/TRBV12-4
CDR3 protein: CASSLLRRSEQFF

J gene: TRBJ2-3
V gene: TRBV20-1
CDR3 protein: CSARSTGPDTQYF

J gene: TRBJ2-2
V gene: TRBV27
CDR3 protein: CASSDREFANTGELFF

J gene: TRBJ2-1
V gene: TRBV6-1
CDR3 protein: CASRRRARSYNEQFF

J gene: TRBJ2-3
V gene: TRBV6-5
CDR3 protein: CASSYSGGGRTDTQYF

J gene: TRBJ1-1
V gene: TRBV12-3/TRBV12-4
CDR3 protein: CASSLRQRNTEAFF

J gene: TRBJ1-1
V gene: TRBV19
CDR3 protein: CASMPGVNTEAFF

J gene: TRBJ1-2
V gene: TRBV29-1
CDR3 protein: CSVDVGGYGYTF

J gene: TRBJ1-1
V gene: TRBV12-3/TRBV12-4
CDR3 protein: CASIPASGAYTEAFF

J gene: TRBJ1-5
V gene: TRBV12-3/TRBV12-4
CDR3 protein: CASSLAVQAGQPQHF

J gene: TRBJ2-6
V gene: TRBV11-2
CDR3 protein: CASSLGGRHRSGANVLIF

J gene: TRBJ1-1
V gene: TRBV7-9
CDR3 protein: CASTPLSPTEAFF

J gene: TRBJ1-1
V gene: TRBV11-2
CDR3 protein: CASSLKAQGRIWNTEAFF

J gene: TRBJ2-1
V gene: TRBV5-1
CDR3 protein: CASSSSDRVSYNEQFF

J gene: TRBJ2-3
V gene: TRBV7-2
CDR3 protein: CASRQAGGPLRNTQYF

J gene: TRBJ2-1
V gene: TRBV12-3/TRBV12-4
CDR3 protein: CASSPGGSSFF

J gene: TRBJ1-1
V gene: TRBV20-1
CDR3 protein: CSARGKGEAFF

J gene: TRBJ1-1
V gene: TRBV5-1
CDR3 protein: CASRETALTNTEAFF

J gene: TRBJ2-3
V gene: TRBV24-1
CDR3 protein: CATSDSGPGGGSTDTQYF

J gene: TRBJ1-3
V gene: TRBV19
CDR3 protein: CASTTISSGNTIYF

J gene: TRBJ2-3
V gene: TRBV12-3/TRBV12-4
CDR3 protein: CASSFWAGATDTQYF

J gene: TRBJ2-3
V gene: TRBV18
CDR3 protein: CASSAGLAGTDTQYF

J gene: TRBJ2-1
V gene: TRBV20-1
CDR3 protein: CSANPGLARIYEQFF

J gene: TRBJ2-5
V gene: TRBV5-6
CDR3 protein: CASSKDRGHLKETQYF

J gene: TRBJ2-3
V gene: TRBV24-1
CDR3 protein: CATEAGTSDTQYF

J gene: TRBJ2-2
V gene: TRBV12-3/TRBV12-4
CDR3 protein: CASSRGQVANTGELFF

J gene: TRBJ2-7
V gene: TRBV20-1
CDR3 protein: CSANRDRGYEQYF

J gene: TRBJ2-7
V gene: TRBV18
CDR3 protein: CASSPGGQVAYEQYF

J gene: TRBJ1-2
V gene: TRBV5-6
CDR3 protein: CASTSGDRASYTF

J gene: TRBJ2-3
V gene: TRBV6-5
CDR3 protein: CASTFFSLTGDTQYF

J gene: TRBJ2-2
V gene: TRBV5-1
CDR3 protein: CASSGGSRITSNTGELFF